This T cell receptor beta chain comes out of a study of OX40 agonist ivuxolimab in advanced cancers. The study's findings and limits: Clonal expansion from baseline to week 6 occurred in both CD4+ and CD8+ T cells. Expanded peripheral T cells had an undetermined antigen specificity.

The assay was immunoSEQ multiplex PCR, and TCRdb's table has in-frame clones only and misses some. The sample carries fewer than 40,000 clones, roughly 87% recorded once. Germline V gene lookup returns CDR1 GTSNPN and CDR2 SVGIG (reference sequence). The CDR3 is made up of 13 amino acids. Trimming pared 1 base from V and 6 bases from J, leaving 7 bases between. This clone was observed a few times. As yet, its antigen is unknown. The receptor was derived from an adult with an advanced solid tumor such as melanoma, head and neck, liver or kidney cancer. This specimen was CD4+ or CD8+ T cells sorted from blood, taken in a trial of the OX40 agonist ivuxolimab. The chain uses TRBV30 and TRBJ1-6; no firm D call. The CDR3 nucleotides are TGTGCCTGGAGTGCGGGATCTAATTCACCCCTCCACTTT. Amino acid sequence: CAWSAGSNSPLHF. The variable domain in full, with the rest retrieved from reference TRBV30 and TRBJ1-6, is SQTIHQWPATLVQPVGSPLSLECTVEGTSNPNLYWYRQAAGRGLQLLFYSVGIGQISSEVPQNLSASRPQDRQFILSSKKLLLSDSGFYLCAWSAGSNSPLHFGNGTRLTVT.